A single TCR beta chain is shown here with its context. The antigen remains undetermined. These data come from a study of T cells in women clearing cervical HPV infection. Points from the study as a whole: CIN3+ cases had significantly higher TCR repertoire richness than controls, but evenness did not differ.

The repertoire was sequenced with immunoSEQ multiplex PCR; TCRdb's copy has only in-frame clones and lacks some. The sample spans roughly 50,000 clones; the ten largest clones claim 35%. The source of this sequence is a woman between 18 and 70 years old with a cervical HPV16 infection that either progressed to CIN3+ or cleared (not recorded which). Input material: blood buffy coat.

The CDR3 reads CASRWVATDTQYF. Partial CDR3 DNA: TGTGCCAGCAGATGGGTAGCTACAGATACG. The chain couples TRBV6-2 or TRBV6-3 to TRBJ2-3, with D uncertain. The CDR3 end lies 3 residues beyond the end of the read and is filled in from the germline J gene. This CDR3 comprises 13 residues. Germline V gene sequence: CDR1 MNHEY, CDR2 SVGEGT. The V end lost 6 bases, the J end lost 3 bases, and 10 bases lay between the germline ends.